This is a list of T cell receptor beta chains from one sample in a study of CD8 T cells in ankylosing spondylitis. TCRdb reanalysed the 5' RACE reads using MiXCR and keeps one entry per CDR3 protein. Found here are fewer than 200,000 distinct CDR3 sequences, roughly 18% of them singletons; the top ten hold roughly 4.5%. The source material was blood, either unsorted or a sorted T cell fraction (not recorded which). All receptors derive from a male donor aged 5-30 years with ankylosing spondylitis or in good health (not recorded which). Both conserved end residues are trimmed from each CDR3. The order of the fields is CDR3 length, J gene, V gene, CDR3 protein.

length: 13
J: TRBJ2-3
V: TRBV24-1
CDR3: ATSDSRTSGIPQY

length: 11
J: TRBJ2-2
V: TRBV5-4
CDR3: ASSSTDAGELF

length: 13
J: TRBJ2-1
V: TRBV27
CDR3: ASSSPGQGGNEQF

length: 15
J: TRBJ2-7
V: TRBV6-2/TRBV6-3
CDR3: ASRPAPGGRDLYEQY

length: 15
J: TRBJ1-1
V: TRBV6-6
CDR3: ASSHRDRGMFDTEAF

length: 14
J: TRBJ1-6
V: TRBV9
CDR3: ASSDRVQGAGSPLH

length: 12
J: TRBJ2-2
V: TRBV11-2
CDR3: ASSNPTRAGELF

length: 10
J: TRBJ2-7
V: TRBV27
CDR3: ASSSATYEQY

length: 15
J: TRBJ2-1
V: TRBV7-9
CDR3: ASSPPPRAATYNEQF

length: 11
J: TRBJ2-5
V: TRBV6-5
CDR3: ASGRLGAKTQY

length: 9
J: TRBJ1-1
V: TRBV7-9
CDR3: ASSLSGEAF

length: 13
J: TRBJ2-1
V: TRBV15
CDR3: ATSLDRIGYNEQF

length: 11
J: TRBJ2-1
V: TRBV20-1
CDR3: SAPDRAYNEQF

length: 12
J: TRBJ2-3
V: TRBV10-3
CDR3: AATSGGSTDTQY

length: 13
J: TRBJ1-2
V: TRBV7-9
CDR3: ASSLERGRGSGYT

length: 13
J: TRBJ2-1
V: TRBV7-2
CDR3: ASSLELVAFNEQF

length: 13
J: TRBJ2-1
V: TRBV5-1
CDR3: ASSPRNVQGGEQF

length: 11
J: TRBJ2-1
V: TRBV29-1
CDR3: SVGGRLYNEQF

length: 11
J: TRBJ1-1
V: TRBV6-1
CDR3: ASSEAWSTEAF

length: 13
J: TRBJ2-2
V: TRBV10-2
CDR3: ASEVSGINTGELF

length: 14
J: TRBJ2-1
V: TRBV20-1
CDR3: SARAPGTASYNEQF

length: 13
J: TRBJ2-3
V: TRBV5-4
CDR3: ASSRLAGSTDTQY